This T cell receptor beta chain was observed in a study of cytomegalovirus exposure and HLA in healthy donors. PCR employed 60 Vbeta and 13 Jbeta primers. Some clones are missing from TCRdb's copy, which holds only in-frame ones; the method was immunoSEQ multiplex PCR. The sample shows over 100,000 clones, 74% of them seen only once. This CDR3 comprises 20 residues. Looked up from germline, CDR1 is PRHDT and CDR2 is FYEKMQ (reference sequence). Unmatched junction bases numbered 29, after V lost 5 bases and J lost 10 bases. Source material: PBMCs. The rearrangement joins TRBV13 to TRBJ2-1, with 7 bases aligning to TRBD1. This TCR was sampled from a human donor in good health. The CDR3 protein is CASSLRGQFWAPYERSEQFF. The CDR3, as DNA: TGTGCCAGCAGCCTGAGGGGACAGTTTTGGGCACCCTACGAACGGTCCGAGCAGTTCTTC.